Sequencing of this T cell receptor (beta chain) was carried out in a study of a mutant IDH1 vaccine in newly diagnosed glioma. Time point defined: baseline, week 1 (first vaccination visit). Stated treatment: pre-vaccination baseline after standard-of-care therapy. Only in-frame clones appear in the TCRdb table, and some are missing; sequencing was by immunoSEQ multiplex PCR. This table has roughly 86,000 clones, just under 80% appearing once. Trimming removed 10 bases from V and 0 bases from J, with 8 bases in between. Germline V gene data show CDR1 as MNHEY and CDR2 as SMNVEV (reference sequence). This CDR3 has 12 residues. This clone was counted only a few times.

The sequences come from PBMCs, collected from a glioma patient treated with radiotherapy, temozolomide or both. The V gene is TRBV27, the J gene TRBJ2-3; D ambiguous. The TCR comes from a man between 40 and 49 years old with glioma. The CDR3, as DNA: TGTGCCAAATACCCAAGCACAGATACGCAGTATTTT. Its protein is CAKYPSTDTQYF.